Below, 10 T cell receptor beta chains from the same sample are listed, as sequenced in a study of blood T cell repertoires in COVID-19. The table came from immunoSEQ multiplex PCR; TCRdb's copy has only in-frame clones and leaves some out. The data contain about 68,000 clones, more than 85% of them singletons. Sequenced: peripheral blood. The receptors stem from a man aged 40-50 years with COVID-19, enrolled during active disease.

The chain combines TRBV5-1 with TRBJ2-1, with 8 bases identical to TRBD1. Germline trimming cut 5 bases from V and 0 bases from J; bases unmatched to any gene: 7. The CDR3 extends over 16 amino acids. Germline assignment: CDR1 SGHRS and CDR2 YFSETQ. The CDR3 region is CASRPGQGSSYNEQFF. The CDR3 nucleotides read TGCGCCAGCAGGCCAGGACAGGGTAGCTCCTACAATGAGCAGTTCTTC.

This clone has more than one count but fewer than ten. The chain is built from TRBV6-5 and TRBJ1-1; the match to TRBD1 covers 9 bases. The CDR3 has 16 amino acids. Germline CDR1 is MNHEY and CDR2 is SVGAGI. Trimming at V came to 0 bases and at J to 5 bases, leaving 7 bases not matched to a gene. The CDR3 DNA follows: TGTGCCAGCAGTTACTCTTCTCGACAGGGGGTAACTGAAGCTTTCTTT. This sequence encodes CASSYSSRQGVTEAFF.

This rearrangement joins TRBV19 to TRBJ2-3; possible D gene TRBD2, 6 bases. CDR1 and CDR2 from the germline V gene are LNHDA and SQIVND (reference sequence). V shed 8 bases and J shed 3 bases, with 18 bases lying between them. The CDR3 consists of 15 residues. The chain's CDR3 is CASGAGQGGTDTQYF. The CDR3 region has the DNA TGTGCCAGTGGCGCAGGGCAGGGAGGAACAGATACGCAGTATTTT.

The chain is built from TRBV7-2 and TRBJ1-1; tentative D call: TRBD1 (5 bases). The length of the CDR3 is 16 residues. Trimming took 5 bases from V and 5 from J, leaving 21 bases between them. Looked up from germline, CDR1 is SGHTA and CDR2 is FQGNSA. CDR3 nucleotides: TGTGCCAGCAGCCTAGAGTACAGGCTAGGTGGGACTGAAGCTTTCTTT. Protein sequence: CASSLEYRLGGTEAFF.

This sequence joins TRBV2 and TRBJ2-3, with 8 bases that match TRBD2. This CDR3 comprises 15 residues. Germline V gene sequence: CDR1 SNHLY, CDR2 FYNNEI. V shed 1 base and J 1 base; nucleotides not matched to a gene: 1. CDR3 residues: CASSEGAGGTDTQYF. CDR3 nucleotide sequence: TGTGCCAGCAGTGAAGGAGCGGGGGGCACAGATACGCAGTATTTT.

This chain links TRBV4-1 with TRBJ2-5, with 8 bases that match TRBD2. V trimming: 1 base; J trimming: 4 bases; junction bases outside the gene matches: 5. Germline V gives CDR1 MGHRA, CDR2 YSYEKL. The CDR3 has 15 residues. The CDR3 region is CASSQGQAGVETQYF. CDR3 bases: TGCGCCAGCAGCCAAGGCCAAGCGGGGGTAGAGACCCAGTACTTC.

V and J are TRBV5-4 and TRBJ1-6, with D perhaps matching TRBD1 (5 bases). The CDR3 covers 16 residues. Between the trimmed V and J ends, which lost 0 bases and 0 bases, there was a span of 7 bases. Germline-derived CDR1 and CDR2 are SGHNT and YYREEE (reference sequence). The CDR3 loop is CASSLGQHSYNSPLHF. CDR3 nucleotides: TGTGCCAGCAGCTTGGGACAGCACTCCTATAATTCACCCCTCCACTTT.

The chain recombines TRBV6-5 with TRBJ2-3; tentatively, D is TRBD1 (6 bases). The germline V gene has CDR1 MNHEY and CDR2 SVGAGI. V gave up 4 bases and J gave up 7 bases, with 15 bases separating them. CDR3 length: 14 amino acids. CDR3 loop: CASSFEPRGHTQYF. The CDR3 region has the DNA TGTGCCAGCAGTTTCGAACCCAGGGGACATACGCAGTATTTT.

The DNA for the CDR3 is TGTGCCAGCAGCTTAGATATCACAGGGGGCCTCCAAGAGACCCAGTACTTC. Protein: CASSLDITGGLQETQYF. The chain joins TRBV11-2 to TRBJ2-5; the match to TRBD1 covers 9 bases. CDR3 length: 17 residues. The V gene's germline CDR1 is SGHAT and CDR2 FQNNGV. J was trimmed by 1 base and V by 0 bases; bases with no gene match: 6. Full variable domain (missing parts from reference TRBV11-2 and TRBJ2-5): EAGVAQSPRYKIIEKRQSVAFWCNPISGHATLYWYQQILGQGPKLLIQFQNNGVVDDSQLPKDRFSAERLKGVDSTLKIQPAKLEDSAVYLCASSLDITGGLQETQYFGPGTRLLVL.

V is TRBV6-5 and J is TRBJ1-1; D call uncertain. CDR3 length: 14 amino acids. V lost 3 bases and J 1 base, leaving 9 bases between the germline ends. The V gene's germline CDR1 is MNHEY and CDR2 SVGAGI. The CDR3: CASSYGHSNTEAFF. CDR3 DNA: TGTGCCAGCAGTTATGGGCACTCGAACACTGAAGCTTTCTTT.